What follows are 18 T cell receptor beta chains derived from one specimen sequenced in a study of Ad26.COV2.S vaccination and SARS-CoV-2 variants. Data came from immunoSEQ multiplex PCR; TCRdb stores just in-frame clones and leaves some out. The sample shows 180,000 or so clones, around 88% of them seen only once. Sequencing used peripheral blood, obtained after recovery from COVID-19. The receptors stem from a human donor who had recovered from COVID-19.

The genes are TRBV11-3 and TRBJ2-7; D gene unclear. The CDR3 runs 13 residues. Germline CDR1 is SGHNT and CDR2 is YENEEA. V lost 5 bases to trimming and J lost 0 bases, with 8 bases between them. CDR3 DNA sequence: TGTGCCAGCAGCCTGCTAAGCTCCTACGAGCAGTACTTC. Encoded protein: CASSLLSSYEQYF.

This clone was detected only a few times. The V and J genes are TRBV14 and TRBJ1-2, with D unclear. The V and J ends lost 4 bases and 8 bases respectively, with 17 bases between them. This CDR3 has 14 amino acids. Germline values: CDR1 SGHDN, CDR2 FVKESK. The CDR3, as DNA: TGTGCCAGCAGCCCAGGTGCCAGGTTGGGCGGCTACACCTTC. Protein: CASSPGARLGGYTF.

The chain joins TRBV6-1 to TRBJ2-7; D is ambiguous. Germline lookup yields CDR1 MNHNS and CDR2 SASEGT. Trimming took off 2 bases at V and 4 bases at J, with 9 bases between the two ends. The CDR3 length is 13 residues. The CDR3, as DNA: TGTGCCAGCAGTGAAAACTTGGGATACGAGCAGTACTTC. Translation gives CASSENLGYEQYF.

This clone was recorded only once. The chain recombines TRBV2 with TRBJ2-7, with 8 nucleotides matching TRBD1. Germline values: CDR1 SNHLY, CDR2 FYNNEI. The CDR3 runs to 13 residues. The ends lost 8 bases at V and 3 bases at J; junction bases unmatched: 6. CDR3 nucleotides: TGTGCCAGCGGAGGACAGGGAAGCTACGAGCAGTACTTC. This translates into CASGGQGSYEQYF.

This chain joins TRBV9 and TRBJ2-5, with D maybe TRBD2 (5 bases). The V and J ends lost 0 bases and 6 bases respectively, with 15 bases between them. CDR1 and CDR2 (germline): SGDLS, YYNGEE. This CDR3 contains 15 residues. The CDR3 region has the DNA TGTGCCAGCAGCGTAGATCCCCTAGCCCAGAAGACCCAGTACTTC. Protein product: CASSVDPLAQKTQYF.

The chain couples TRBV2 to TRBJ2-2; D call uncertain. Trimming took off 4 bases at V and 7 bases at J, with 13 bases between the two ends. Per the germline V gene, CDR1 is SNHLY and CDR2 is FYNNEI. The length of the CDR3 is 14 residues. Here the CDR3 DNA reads TGTGCCAGCAGTGTGGGCCGTCTCGGCGGGGAGCTGTTTTTT. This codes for CASSVGRLGGELFF.

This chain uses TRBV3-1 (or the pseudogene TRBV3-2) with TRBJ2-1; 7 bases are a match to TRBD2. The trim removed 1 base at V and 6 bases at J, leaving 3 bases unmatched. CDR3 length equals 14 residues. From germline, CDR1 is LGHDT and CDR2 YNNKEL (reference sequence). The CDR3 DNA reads TGTGCCAGCAGCCAAGGGGGCGGGGGCAATGAGCAGTTCTTC. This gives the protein CASSQGGGGNEQFF.

The CDR3 reads CASSEGAGATGELFF. CDR3 nucleotides: TGCGCCAGCAGTGAAGGGGCGGGAGCCACCGGGGAGCTGTTTTTT. The V and J genes are TRBV10-1 and TRBJ2-2; 7 bases fit TRBD2. V was pared by 3 bases and J by 4 bases, with 5 bases of the junction left unmatched. The CDR3 extends over 15 amino acids. Germline V gene sequence: CDR1 WNHNN, CDR2 SYGVQD (reference sequence).

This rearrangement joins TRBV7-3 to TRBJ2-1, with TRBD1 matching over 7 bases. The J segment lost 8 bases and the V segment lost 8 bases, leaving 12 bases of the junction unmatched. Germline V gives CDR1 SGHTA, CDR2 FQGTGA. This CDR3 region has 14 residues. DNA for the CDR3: TGTGCCAGCGGTGAACAGGGGACCCCCCATGAGCAGTTCTTC. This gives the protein CASGEQGTPHEQFF.

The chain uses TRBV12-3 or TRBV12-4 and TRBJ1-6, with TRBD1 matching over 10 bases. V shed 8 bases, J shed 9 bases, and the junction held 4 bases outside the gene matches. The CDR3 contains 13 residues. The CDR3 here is CASHRDRGSPLHF. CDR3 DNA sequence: TGTGCCAGCCACAGGGACAGGGGTTCACCCCTCCACTTT.

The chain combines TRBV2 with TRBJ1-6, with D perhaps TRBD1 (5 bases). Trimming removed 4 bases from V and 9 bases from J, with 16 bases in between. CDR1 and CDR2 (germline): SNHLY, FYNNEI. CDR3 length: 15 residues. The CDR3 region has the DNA TGTGCCAGCAGTGCAGAGGGGACGGGAAGTTCACCCCTCCACTTT. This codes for CASSAEGTGSSPLHF.

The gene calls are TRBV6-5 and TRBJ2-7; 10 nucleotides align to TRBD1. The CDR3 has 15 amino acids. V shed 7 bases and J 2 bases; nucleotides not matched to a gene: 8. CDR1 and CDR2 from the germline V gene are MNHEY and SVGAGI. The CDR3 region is CASNSRQGATYEQYF. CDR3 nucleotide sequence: TGTGCCAGCAACTCAAGACAGGGGGCCACCTACGAGCAGTACTTC.

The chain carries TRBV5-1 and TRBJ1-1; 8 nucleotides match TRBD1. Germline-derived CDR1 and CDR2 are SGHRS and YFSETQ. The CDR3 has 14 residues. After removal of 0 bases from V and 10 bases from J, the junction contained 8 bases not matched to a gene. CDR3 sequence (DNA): TGCGCCAGCAGCTTGGTACAGGGGGTACCGGGAGCTTTCTTT. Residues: CASSLVQGVPGAFF. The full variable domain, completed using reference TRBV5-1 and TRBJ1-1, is KAGVTQTPRYLIKTRGQQVTLSCSPISGHRSVSWYQQTPGQGLQFLFEYFSETQRNKGNFPGRFSGRQFSNSRSEMNVSTLELGDSALYLCASSLVQGVPGAFFGQGTRLTVV.

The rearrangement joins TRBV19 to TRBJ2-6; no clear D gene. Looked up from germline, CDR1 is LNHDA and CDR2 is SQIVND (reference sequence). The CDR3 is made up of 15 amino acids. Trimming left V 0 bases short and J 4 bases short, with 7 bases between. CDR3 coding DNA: TGTGCCAGTAGTATAGAACCAAGGGGGGCCAACGTCCTGACTTTC. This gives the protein CASSIEPRGANVLTF.

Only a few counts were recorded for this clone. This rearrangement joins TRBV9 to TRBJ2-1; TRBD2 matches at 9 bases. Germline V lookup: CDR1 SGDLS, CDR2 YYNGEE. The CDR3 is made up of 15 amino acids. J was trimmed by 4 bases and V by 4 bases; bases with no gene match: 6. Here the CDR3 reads CASSPLAGQYNEQFF. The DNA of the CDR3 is TGTGCCAGCAGCCCCCTAGCGGGGCAGTACAATGAGCAGTTCTTC. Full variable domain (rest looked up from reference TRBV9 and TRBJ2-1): DSGVTQTPKHLITATGQRVTLRCSPRSGDLSVYWYQQSLDQGLQFLIQYYNGEERAKGNILERFSAQQFPDLHSELNLSSLELGDSALYFCASSPLAGQYNEQFFGPGTRLTVL.

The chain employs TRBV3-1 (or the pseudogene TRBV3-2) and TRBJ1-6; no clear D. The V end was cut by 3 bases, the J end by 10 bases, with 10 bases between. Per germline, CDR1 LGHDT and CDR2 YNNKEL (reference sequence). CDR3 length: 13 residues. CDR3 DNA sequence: TGTGCCAGCAGCCAGGGTGGAGTGTCACCCCTCCACTTT. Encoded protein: CASSQGGVSPLHF.

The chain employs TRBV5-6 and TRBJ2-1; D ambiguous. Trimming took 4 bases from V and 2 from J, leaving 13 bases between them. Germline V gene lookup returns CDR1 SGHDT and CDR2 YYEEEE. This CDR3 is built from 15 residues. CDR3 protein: CASSPPGTAYNEQFF. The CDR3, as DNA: TGTGCCAGCAGCCCGCCCGGCACGGCCTACAATGAGCAGTTCTTC. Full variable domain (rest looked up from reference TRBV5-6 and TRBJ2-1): DAGVTQSPTHLIKTRGQQVTLRCSPKSGHDTVSWYQQALGQGPQFIFQYYEEEERQRGNFPDRFSGHQFPNYSSELNVNALLLGDSALYLCASSPPGTAYNEQFFGPGTRLTVL.

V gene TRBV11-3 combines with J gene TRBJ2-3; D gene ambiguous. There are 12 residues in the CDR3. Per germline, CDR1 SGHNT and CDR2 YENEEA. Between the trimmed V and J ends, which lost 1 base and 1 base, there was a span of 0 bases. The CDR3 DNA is TGTGCCAGCAGCTTAGGCACAGATACGCAGTATTTT. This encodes CASSLGTDTQYF.